The 5 T cell receptor beta chains below all came from one sample that was sequenced in a study of T cell responses to AZD1222 COVID-19 vaccine. Generated by immunoSEQ multiplex PCR, the TCRdb table keeps only in-frame clones and is missing some. Found here are fewer than 200,000 clones, around 87% of them singletons; the top ten hold approximately 4.3%. Sequencing was performed on peripheral blood, taken 28 days after the second AZD1222 dose. These receptors were taken from an adult who received the AZD1222 COVID-19 vaccine.

V is TRBV14 and J is TRBJ1-1, with D hard to call. Germline V CDR1 and CDR2: SGHDN, FVKESK. CDR3 size: 13 residues. V was trimmed by 2 bases and J by 0 bases, leaving 4 bases between them. CDR3 protein: CASSQQLNTEAFF. CDR3 coding DNA: TGTGCCAGCAGCCAACAGTTGAACACTGAAGCTTTCTTT.

CDR3 in amino acids: CASSLYQGGLNYGYTF. CDR3 bases: TGTGCCAGCTCACTTTACCAGGGGGGCCTTAACTATGGCTACACCTTC. The chain couples TRBV18 to TRBJ1-2, with 7 bases matching TRBD1. The CDR3 loop spans 16 amino acids. Losses at the gene ends were 4 bases for V and 1 base for J; bases not matched to a gene: 9. The germline V gene has CDR1 KGHSH and CDR2 LQKENI.

The rearrangement joins TRBV7-9 to TRBJ2-7; D uncertain. Germline CDR1 is SEHNR and CDR2 is FQNEAQ (reference sequence). CDR3 size: 13 residues. V lost 1 base and J 0 bases, leaving 4 bases between the germline ends. CDR3 sequence (DNA): TGTGCCAGCAGCTTAGAGGACTCCTACGAGCAGTACTTC. It is translated as CASSLEDSYEQYF.

The chain joins TRBV6-5 to TRBJ2-7, with 9 bases that match TRBD1. The CDR3 totals 16 residues. Germline assignment: CDR1 MNHEY and CDR2 SVGAGI. J gave up 2 bases and V 2 bases, and 7 bases lay outside the gene matches. CDR3: CASSYRPGTGTYEQYF. CDR3 DNA: TGTGCCAGCAGTTACCGCCCCGGGACAGGGACCTACGAGCAGTACTTC.

J is TRBJ1-1 and V is TRBV30; D remains unclear. In germline, CDR1 is GTSNPN, CDR2 SVGIG (reference sequence). The CDR3 is made up of 14 amino acids. V dropped 3 bases and J dropped 4 bases, with 15 bases sitting between them. CDR3 nucleotide sequence: TGTGCCTGGAGCGTAAACCCTTCGGGCACTGAAGCTTTCTTT. Its protein is CAWSVNPSGTEAFF.